One and the same sample provided the 20 T cell receptor beta chains below, sequenced in a study of shared clonotypes between healthy human individuals. Sequenced by immunoSEQ multiplex PCR; TCRdb stores in-frame clones only, minus some. The table includes over a million clones, about 70% detected once. Sequencing input: memory CD4+ T cells sorted from blood. Subset described: CD45RA-negative fraction. These receptors came from a man between 18 and 29 years old in good health.

This chain uses TRBV5-1 with TRBJ2-5, with a weak D call TRBD1 (6 bases). V was pared by 4 bases and J by 2 bases, with 15 bases between. The CDR3 length is 15 residues. CDR1 is SGHRS and CDR2 is YFSETQ in the germline V gene. This chain's CDR3 is CASSGQGTIQETQYF. As DNA, the CDR3 is TGCGCCAGCAGCGGCCAAGGGACAATACAAGAGACCCAGTACTTC. Full variable domain (rest looked up from reference TRBV5-1 and TRBJ2-5): KAGVTQTPRYLIKTRGQQVTLSCSPISGHRSVSWYQQTPGQGLQFLFEYFSETQRNKGNFPGRFSGRQFSNSRSEMNVSTLELGDSALYLCASSGQGTIQETQYFGPGTRLLVL.

This clone has a single count. Other DNA sequences of this sample code for an identical CDR3. The rearrangement uses TRBV6-5 and TRBJ2-7; D ambiguous. V was pared by 4 bases and J by 2 bases, with 3 bases between. Looked up from germline, CDR1 is MNHEY and CDR2 is SVGAGI. This CDR3 is built from 11 residues. The CDR3 reads CASSSTYEQYF. CDR3 DNA sequence: TGTGCCAGCAGTTCCACCTACGAGCAGTACTTC.

The chain couples TRBV7-2 to TRBJ2-2; tentatively, D is TRBD1 (5 bases). The CDR3 spans 16 residues. Germline V gene sequence: CDR1 SGHTA, CDR2 FQGNSA. V was cut by 5 bases and J by 6 bases, with 19 bases left in between. CDR3 loop: CASSRGSLGWSGELFF. As DNA, the CDR3 is TGTGCCAGCAGCAGGGGCTCTCTGGGCTGGTCCGGGGAGCTGTTTTTT.

The chain joins TRBV4-3 to TRBJ1-2; possibly TRBD1 for D (6 bases). CDR1 is LGHNA and CDR2 is YSLEER in the germline V gene. The CDR3 is made up of 15 amino acids. V lost 0 bases and J 8 bases, leaving 16 bases between the germline ends. The CDR3 sequence is CASSQETGPRAGYTF. CDR3 bases: TGCGCCAGCAGCCAAGAAACAGGGCCCCGGGCGGGCTACACCTTC.

This chain links TRBV29-1 with TRBJ2-5; no clear D gene. With the DNA end fitting TRBJ2-7 better, the J assignment may be wrong. The CDR3 is 10 residues long. Looked up from germline, CDR1 is SQVTM and CDR2 is ANQGSEA. CDR3: CACQDHEQYF. The CDR3, as DNA: TGCGCGTGCCAGGATCACGAGCAGTACTTC.

The chain carries TRBV5-4 and TRBJ2-7; D tentatively reads TRBD1 or TRBD2 (5 bases each). V was cut by 0 bases and J by 5 bases, with 12 bases left in between. Germline CDR1 SGHNT, CDR2 YYREEE (reference sequence). The CDR3 loop spans 14 amino acids. The CDR3 sequence: CASSLGGFSDEQYF. The DNA for the CDR3 is TGTGCCAGCAGCTTGGGGGGGTTTTCGGACGAGCAGTACTTC.

The chain links TRBV7-2 to TRBJ2-2; D is possibly TRBD1 (7 bases). V dropped 5 bases and J dropped 7 bases, with 20 bases sitting between them. The CDR3 is 16 residues long. CDR1 and CDR2 (germline): SGHTA, FQGNSA. Written as DNA, the CDR3 is TGTGCCAGCAGCAGCCCAAGGCCCAGGGGGGTCGGGGAGCTGTTTTTT. Translated: CASSSPRPRGVGELFF. The variable domain in full, with the rest retrieved from reference TRBV7-2 and TRBJ2-2, is GAGVSQSPSNKVTEKGKDVELRCDPISGHTALYWYRQSLGQGLEFLIYFQGNSAPDKSGLPSDRFSAERTGGSVSTLTIQRTQQEDSAVYLCASSSPRPRGVGELFFGEGSRLTVL.

This clone was counted only a few times. The chain recombines TRBV5-1 with TRBJ1-4, with TRBD1 matching 7 bases. With V trimmed by 1 base and J by 8 bases, 8 bases remained unmatched. The CDR3 contains 15 residues. Germline-derived CDR1 and CDR2 are SGHRS and YFSETQ. CDR3 bases: TGCGCCAGCAGCTTGAGAGGGGGCGATGAAGAAAAACTGTTTTTT. Translating it yields CASSLRGGDEEKLFF.

The chain uses TRBV7-2 and TRBJ2-4, with a tentative D call TRBD1 (5 bases). There are 14 residues in the CDR3. The V end lost 3 bases, the J end lost 7 bases, and 13 bases lay between the germline ends. Looked up from germline, CDR1 is SGHTA and CDR2 is FQGNSA. The chain's CDR3 is CASSLVGPGNIQYF. CDR3 DNA sequence: TGTGCCAGCAGCTTGGTGGGGCCGGGTAACATTCAGTACTTC.

The J gene is TRBJ2-7, the V gene TRBV5-6, with D possibly matching TRBD1 (6 bases). Germline V gene lookup returns CDR1 SGHDT and CDR2 YYEEEE. V dropped 0 bases and J dropped 3 bases, with 16 bases sitting between them. The CDR3 has 16 amino acids. The CDR3 DNA reads as TGTGCCAGCAGCTTGGTTCGGGACACAGCTTACTACGAGCAGTACTTC. This sequence encodes CASSLVRDTAYYEQYF.

The chain joins TRBV11-2 to TRBJ2-5; 7 positions agree with TRBD1. Trimming at V came to 5 bases and at J to 3 bases, leaving 9 bases not matched to a gene. Germline V gene sequence: CDR1 SGHAT, CDR2 FQNNGV. This CDR3 comprises 15 residues. The DNA for the CDR3 is TGTGCCAGCAGCCCGGGACAGTGGGAAGAAGAGACCCAGTACTTC. Amino acids: CASSPGQWEEETQYF.

This clone was detected only a few times. V is TRBV5-4 and J is TRBJ1-1, with 10 nucleotides matching TRBD1. V dropped 1 base and J dropped 4; count of bases not matched to a gene: 1. Germline V gives CDR1 SGHNT, CDR2 YYREEE (reference sequence). The CDR3 consists of 14 residues. The DNA for the CDR3 is TGTGCCAGCAGCTTGCGACAGGGGGCCACTGAAGCTTTCTTT. Its protein product is CASSLRQGATEAFF.

This clone turned up a few times. The genes are TRBV7-9 and TRBJ1-4; D is ambiguous. With 2 bases removed from V and 8 bases from J, the gap between germline ends came to 3 bases. Germline assignment: CDR1 SEHNR and CDR2 FQNEAQ (reference sequence). The CDR3 contains 11 residues. The CDR3 region has the DNA TGTGCCAGCAGCTTAACCGAAAAACTGTTTTTT. Its protein product is CASSLTEKLFF.

About this clone: The sample carries other DNA sequences with the same CDR3. The chain has TRBV5-1 and TRBJ2-5, with 12 bases fitting TRBD1. Germline V gene lookup returns CDR1 SGHRS and CDR2 YFSETQ. Germline trimming cut 5 bases from V and 5 bases from J; bases unmatched to any gene: 7. This CDR3 spans 15 amino acids. The CDR3: CASSPGQGAVETQYF. Written as DNA, the CDR3 is TGCGCCAGCAGTCCGGGACAGGGGGCGGTTGAGACCCAGTACTTC. The variable domain in full, completed from reference TRBV5-1 and TRBJ2-5, reads KAGVTQTPRYLIKTRGQQVTLSCSPISGHRSVSWYQQTPGQGLQFLFEYFSETQRNKGNFPGRFSGRQFSNSRSEMNVSTLELGDSALYLCASSPGQGAVETQYFGPGTRLLVL.

The rearrangement joins TRBV28 to TRBJ1-5; 10 bases fit TRBD1. This CDR3 is 14 amino acids long. Germline V gene sequence: CDR1 MDHEN, CDR2 SYDVKM. V was pared by 6 bases and J by 6 bases, with 5 bases of the junction left unmatched. The CDR3 here is CASSRQGAGQPQHF. Written as DNA, the CDR3 is TGTGCCAGCAGCCGACAGGGGGCTGGTCAGCCCCAGCATTTT.

This sequence joins TRBV4-1 and TRBJ1-6, with D unresolved. The CDR3 spans 14 residues. Trimming removed 4 bases at V and 8 bases at J, with 12 bases between. The germline V gene has CDR1 MGHRA and CDR2 YSYEKL. CDR3 DNA: TGCGCCAGCAGCCCGCATAGGTCAGATTCACCCCTCCACTTT. It yields the protein CASSPHRSDSPLHF.

The rearrangement uses TRBV11-1 and TRBJ2-7, with 7 bases that match TRBD1. The CDR3 length is 15 residues. The germline gives CDR1 SGHAT, CDR2 FQDESV (reference sequence). With 5 bases clipped from V and 6 bases from J, the junction kept 13 bases outside the gene matches. The CDR3 is CASSDPTGSGVEQYF. In nucleotides, the CDR3 is TGTGCCAGCAGCGACCCGACAGGGAGCGGAGTCGAGCAGTACTTC.

The V call is TRBV6-4, the J call TRBJ1-5, with D possibly TRBD1 on 5 matching bases. Germline assignment: CDR1 MRHNA and CDR2 SNTAGT. This CDR3 region has 15 residues. The V end was cut by 6 bases, the J end by 2 bases, with 14 bases between. CDR3 bases: TGTGCCAGCAGGGGGCGGGTCAGAGGCAATCAGCCCCAGCATTTT. This sequence encodes CASRGRVRGNQPQHF.

The table lists this clone with a few counts. V is TRBV7-3 and J is TRBJ2-3, with 9 positions matching TRBD1. There are 15 residues in the CDR3. Germline assignment: CDR1 SGHTA and CDR2 FQGTGA. Trimming removed 2 bases from V and 2 bases from J; junction bases left unmatched: 2. In DNA, the CDR3 is TGTGCCAGCAGCTTAGGGACAGGGAACACAGATACGCAGTATTTT. Protein sequence: CASSLGTGNTDTQYF.

The chain links TRBV6-6 to TRBJ1-1, with unresolved D. The CDR3 length is 14 residues. The germline V gene has CDR1 MNHNY and CDR2 SVGAGI (reference sequence). V lost 7 bases, J lost 1 base, and 13 bases lay in between. The CDR3 sequence is CASTYLGGNTEAFF. The CDR3, as DNA: TGTGCCAGCACATACTTAGGTGGGAACACTGAAGCTTTCTTT.